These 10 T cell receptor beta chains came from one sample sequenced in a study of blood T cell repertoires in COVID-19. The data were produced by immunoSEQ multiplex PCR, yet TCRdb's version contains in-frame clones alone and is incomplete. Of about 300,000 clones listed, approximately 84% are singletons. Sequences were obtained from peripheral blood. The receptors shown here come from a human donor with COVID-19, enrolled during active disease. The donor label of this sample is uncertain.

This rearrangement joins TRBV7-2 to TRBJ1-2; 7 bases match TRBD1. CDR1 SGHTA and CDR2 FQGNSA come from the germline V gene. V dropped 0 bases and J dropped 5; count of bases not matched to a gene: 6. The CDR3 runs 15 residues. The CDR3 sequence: CASSLAAGQPYGYTF. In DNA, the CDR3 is TGTGCCAGCAGCTTAGCTGCGGGACAGCCATATGGCTACACCTTC.

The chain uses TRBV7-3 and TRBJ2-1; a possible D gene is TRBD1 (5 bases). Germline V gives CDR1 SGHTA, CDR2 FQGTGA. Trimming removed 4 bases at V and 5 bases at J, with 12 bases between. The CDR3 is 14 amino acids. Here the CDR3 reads CASSSVGVHNEQFF. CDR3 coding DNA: TGTGCCAGCAGCTCGGTAGGGGTTCACAATGAGCAGTTCTTC.

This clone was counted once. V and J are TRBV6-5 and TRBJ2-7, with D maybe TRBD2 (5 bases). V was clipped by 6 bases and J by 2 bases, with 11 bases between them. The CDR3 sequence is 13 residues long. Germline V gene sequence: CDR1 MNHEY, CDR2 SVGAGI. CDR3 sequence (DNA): TGTGCCAGCAGGATACTGGGAGCCTACGAGCAGTACTTC. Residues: CASRILGAYEQYF.

The CDR3 region has the DNA TGTGCCACCCGGGAGGGGGACTTAGGGACCCAGTACTTC. This encodes CATREGDLGTQYF. V usage is TRBV10-3 and J usage is TRBJ2-5; 8 nucleotides line up with TRBD2. Germline CDR1 is ENHRY and CDR2 is SYGVKD. CDR3 length: 13 residues. V gave up 10 bases and J gave up 7 bases; unmatched junction bases: 11.

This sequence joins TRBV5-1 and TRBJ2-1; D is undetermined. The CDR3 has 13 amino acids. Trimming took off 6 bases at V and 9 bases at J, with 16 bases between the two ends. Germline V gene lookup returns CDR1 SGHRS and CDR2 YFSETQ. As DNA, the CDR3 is TGCGCCAGCAACTCTCTTCTACAGAGTGAGCAGTTCTTC. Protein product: CASNSLLQSEQFF. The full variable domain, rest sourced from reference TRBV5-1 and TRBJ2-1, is KAGVTQTPRYLIKTRGQQVTLSCSPISGHRSVSWYQQTPGQGLQFLFEYFSETQRNKGNFPGRFSGRQFSNSRSEMNVSTLELGDSALYLCASNSLLQSEQFFGPGTRLTVL.

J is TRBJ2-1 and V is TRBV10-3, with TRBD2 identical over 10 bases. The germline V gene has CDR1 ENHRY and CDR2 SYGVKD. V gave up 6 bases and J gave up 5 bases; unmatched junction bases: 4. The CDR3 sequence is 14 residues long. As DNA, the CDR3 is TGTGCCATCAGCCAGCGGGAGGGCGACAATGAGCAGTTCTTC. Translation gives CAISQREGDNEQFF.

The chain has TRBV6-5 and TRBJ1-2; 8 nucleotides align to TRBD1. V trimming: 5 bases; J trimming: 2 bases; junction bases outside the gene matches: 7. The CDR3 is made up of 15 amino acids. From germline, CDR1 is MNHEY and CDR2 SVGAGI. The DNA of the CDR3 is TGTGCCAGCAGTCGTAAAGGACAGGGCAACTATGGCTACACCTTC. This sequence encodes CASSRKGQGNYGYTF.

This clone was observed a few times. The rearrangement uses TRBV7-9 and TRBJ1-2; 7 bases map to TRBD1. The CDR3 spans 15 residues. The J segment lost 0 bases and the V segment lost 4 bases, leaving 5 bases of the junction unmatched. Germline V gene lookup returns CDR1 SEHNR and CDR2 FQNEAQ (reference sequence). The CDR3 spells CASSSTGRTNYGYTF. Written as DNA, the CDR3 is TGTGCCAGCAGCTCGACAGGGCGAACTAACTATGGCTACACCTTC. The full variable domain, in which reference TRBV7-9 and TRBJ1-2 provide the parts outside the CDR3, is DTGVSQNPRHKITKRGQNVTFRCDPISEHNRLYWYRQTLGQGPEFLTYFQNEAQLEKSRLLSDRFSAERPKGSFSTLEIQRTEQGDSAMYLCASSSTGRTNYGYTFGSGTRLTVV.

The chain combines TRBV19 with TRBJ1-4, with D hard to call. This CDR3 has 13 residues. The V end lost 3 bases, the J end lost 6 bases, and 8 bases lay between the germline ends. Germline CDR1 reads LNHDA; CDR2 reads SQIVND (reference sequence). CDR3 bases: TGTGCCAGTAGTATCCTCAGTGATGAAAAACTGTTTTTT. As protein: CASSILSDEKLFF.

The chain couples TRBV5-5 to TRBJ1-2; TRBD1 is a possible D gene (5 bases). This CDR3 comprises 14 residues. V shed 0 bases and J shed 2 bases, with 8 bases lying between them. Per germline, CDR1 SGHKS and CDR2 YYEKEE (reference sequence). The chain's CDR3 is CASSLGPGNYGYTF. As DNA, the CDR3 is TGTGCCAGCAGCTTGGGTCCAGGGAACTATGGCTACACCTTC.